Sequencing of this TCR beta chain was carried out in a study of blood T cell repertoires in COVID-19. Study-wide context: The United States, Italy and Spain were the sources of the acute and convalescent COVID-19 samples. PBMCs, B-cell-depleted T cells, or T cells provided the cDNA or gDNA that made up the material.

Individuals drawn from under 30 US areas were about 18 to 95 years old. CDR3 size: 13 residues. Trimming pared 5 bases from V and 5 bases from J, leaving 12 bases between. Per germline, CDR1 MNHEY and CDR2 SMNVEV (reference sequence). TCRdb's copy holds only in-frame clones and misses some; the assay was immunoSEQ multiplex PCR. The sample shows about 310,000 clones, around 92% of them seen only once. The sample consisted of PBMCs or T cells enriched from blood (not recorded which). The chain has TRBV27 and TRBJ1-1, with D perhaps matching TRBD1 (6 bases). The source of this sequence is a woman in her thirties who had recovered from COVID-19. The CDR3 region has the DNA TGTGCCAGCAGTAAGACAGGAGGTACTGAAGCTTTCTTT. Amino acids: CASSKTGGTEAFF.